Listed below are T cell receptor beta chains from one sample, sequenced in a study of T cells after yellow fever vaccination. TCRdb called the 5' RACE reads again in MiXCR, with one record for every CDR3 protein. The top ten hold around 25% of the sample, which has some 340,000 distinct CDR3 sequences, over 3.5% seen once. The sample consisted of PBMCs, taken 5 days after the yellow fever booster vaccination. These receptor sequences come from a man aged 18-30 years who received the YFV17D yellow fever vaccine. Both conserved end residues are part of each CDR3. The order of the fields is CDR3 protein, CDR3 DNA, J gene, clone size, V gene, D gene. A D gene is named only where the DNA matches it firmly. Only some rows state a clone size, as once, few, many or a class for expanded clones.

CDR3aa: CASSLPDREVVTDTQYF; CDR3nt: TGCGCCAGCAGCCTACCGGACAGGGAGGTAGTAACAGATACGCAGTATTTT; j_gene: TRBJ2-3; abundance: many; v_gene: TRBV5-1; d_gene: TRBD1
CDR3aa: CSARRGPSTDTQYF; CDR3nt: TGCAGTGCTAGACGGGGGCCTAGCACAGATACGCAGTATTTT; j_gene: TRBJ2-3; abundance: .; v_gene: TRBV20-1; d_gene: .
CDR3aa: CSADRQGNYEQYF; CDR3nt: TGCAGTGCGGATCGACAGGGTAACTACGAGCAGTACTTC; j_gene: TRBJ2-7; abundance: few; v_gene: TRBV20-1; d_gene: TRBD1
CDR3aa: CASSPQGVWETQYF; CDR3nt: TGCGCCAGCAGCCCCCAGGGGGTTTGGGAGACCCAGTACTTC; j_gene: TRBJ2-5; abundance: .; v_gene: TRBV5-1; d_gene: TRBD1
CDR3aa: CASKGPGWGRRDTEAFF; CDR3nt: TGTGCCAGTAAGGGGCCCGGATGGGGTAGGAGGGACACTGAAGCTTTCTTT; j_gene: TRBJ1-1; abundance: few; v_gene: TRBV19; d_gene: .
CDR3aa: CASSQENWDYGYTF; CDR3nt: TGCGCCAGCAGCCAAGAAAATTGGGACTATGGCTACACCTTC; j_gene: TRBJ1-2; abundance: .; v_gene: TRBV4-1; d_gene: .
CDR3aa: CASSSTGFAPLHF; CDR3nt: TGCGCCAGCAGCAGCACAGGGTTCGCACCCCTCCACTTT; j_gene: TRBJ1-6; abundance: .; v_gene: TRBV5-1; d_gene: .
CDR3aa: CASSYSTGLAGDIYDPDTQYF; CDR3nt: TGTGCCAGCAGTTACTCCACCGGACTAGCGGGGGACATTTATGATCCAGATACGCAGTATTTT; j_gene: TRBJ2-3; abundance: few; v_gene: TRBV6-5; d_gene: TRBD2
CDR3aa: CASRDRGLTDTQYF; CDR3nt: TGCGCCAGCAGGGACAGGGGGTTGACAGATACGCAGTATTTT; j_gene: TRBJ2-3; abundance: many; v_gene: TRBV4-1; d_gene: TRBD1
CDR3aa: CASSYDTDRGGEETQYF; CDR3nt: TGTGCCAGCAGTTACGATACCGACAGGGGTGGGGAAGAGACCCAGTACTTC; j_gene: TRBJ2-5; abundance: few; v_gene: TRBV6-6; d_gene: TRBD1
CDR3aa: CASARRENTGELFF; CDR3nt: TGTGCCAGCGCGAGGCGGGAGAACACCGGGGAGCTGTTTTTT; j_gene: TRBJ2-2; abundance: .; v_gene: TRBV9; d_gene: .
CDR3aa: CASSQPAGLAAKNIQYF; CDR3nt: TGCGCCAGCAGCCAACCGGCGGGACTTGCAGCCAAAAACATTCAGTACTTC; j_gene: TRBJ2-4; abundance: .; v_gene: TRBV4-3; d_gene: .
CDR3aa: CASSSFSAGAYEQYF; CDR3nt: TGTGCCAGCAGTTCATTCTCAGCAGGAGCTTACGAGCAGTACTTC; j_gene: TRBJ2-7; abundance: .; v_gene: TRBV11-2; d_gene: .
CDR3aa: CASSLWGRQNSPLHF; CDR3nt: TGTGCCAGCAGTTTATGGGGACGGCAAAATTCACCCCTCCACTTT; j_gene: TRBJ1-6; abundance: few; v_gene: TRBV28; d_gene: .
CDR3aa: CASSLGQGADEQFF; CDR3nt: TGTGCTAGCAGCTTAGGACAGGGGGCGGATGAGCAGTTCTTC; j_gene: TRBJ2-1; abundance: .; v_gene: TRBV7-7; d_gene: TRBD1
CDR3aa: CASSYNGLAGAYNEQFF; CDR3nt: TGTGCCAGCAGTTACAACGGACTAGCGGGGGCCTACAATGAGCAGTTCTTC; j_gene: TRBJ2-1; abundance: .; v_gene: TRBV6-6; d_gene: TRBD2
CDR3aa: CASSLRRGQETQYF; CDR3nt: TGTGCCAGCAGCTTACGTCGCGGGCAAGAGACCCAGTACTTC; j_gene: TRBJ2-5; abundance: .; v_gene: TRBV11-2; d_gene: .
CDR3aa: CASSLSQGATEAFF; CDR3nt: TGCGCCAGCAGCTTGAGTCAGGGGGCCACTGAAGCTTTCTTT; j_gene: TRBJ1-1; abundance: many; v_gene: TRBV5-1; d_gene: TRBD1
CDR3aa: CAISDLTGDEQYF; CDR3nt: TGTGCCATCAGTGACTTGACAGGGGACGAGCAGTACTTC; j_gene: TRBJ2-7; abundance: .; v_gene: TRBV10-3; d_gene: TRBD1
CDR3aa: CASSQVRPSGTYYNEQFF; CDR3nt: TGTGCCAGCAGCCAAGTTAGGCCTAGCGGGACATACTACAATGAGCAGTTCTTC; j_gene: TRBJ2-1; abundance: few; v_gene: TRBV4-2; d_gene: TRBD2
CDR3aa: CASSQGLANYGYTF; CDR3nt: TGCGCCAGCAGCCAAGGACTGGCTAACTATGGCTACACCTTC; j_gene: TRBJ1-2; abundance: few; v_gene: TRBV4-1; d_gene: .
CDR3aa: CAISRGTSGGKDTQYF; CDR3nt: TGTGCCATCAGCAGAGGGACTAGCGGGGGGAAAGATACGCAGTATTTT; j_gene: TRBJ2-3; abundance: few; v_gene: TRBV10-3; d_gene: TRBD2
CDR3aa: CASSSGVGTDTQYF; CDR3nt: TGTGCCAGCAGTTCGGGGGTCGGCACAGATACGCAGTATTTT; j_gene: TRBJ2-3; abundance: many; v_gene: TRBV12-3/TRBV12-4; d_gene: .
CDR3aa: CASSVGTTGETQYF; CDR3nt: TGTGCCAGCAGTGTGGGAACCACGGGAGAGACCCAGTACTTC; j_gene: TRBJ2-5; abundance: many; v_gene: TRBV25-1; d_gene: .
CDR3aa: CASPSPLHF; CDR3nt: TGCGCCAGCCCTTCACCCCTCCACTTT; j_gene: TRBJ1-6; abundance: .; v_gene: TRBV10-1; d_gene: .
CDR3aa: CASSQEGQGWDEQFF; CDR3nt: TGCGCCAGCAGCCAAGAGGGACAGGGGTGGGATGAGCAGTTCTTC; j_gene: TRBJ2-1; abundance: many; v_gene: TRBV4-3; d_gene: TRBD1
CDR3aa: CASRFDRGRGHGYTF; CDR3nt: TGTGCCAGCAGGTTCGACCGGGGGCGGGGGCATGGCTACACCTTC; j_gene: TRBJ1-2; abundance: .; v_gene: TRBV25-1; d_gene: .
CDR3aa: CASSYFNEQFF; CDR3nt: TGTGCCAGCAGTTACTTCAATGAGCAGTTCTTC; j_gene: TRBJ2-1; abundance: many; v_gene: TRBV6-2/TRBV6-3; d_gene: .
CDR3aa: CASSYSTPGDDTGELFF; CDR3nt: TGTGCCAGCAGTTACTCGACGCCAGGGGATGACACCGGGGAGCTGTTTTTT; j_gene: TRBJ2-2; abundance: .; v_gene: TRBV6-5; d_gene: .
CDR3aa: CASSLGGTGGPNYGYTF; CDR3nt: TGTGCCAGCAGCTTAGGGGGGACAGGGGGCCCCAACTATGGCTACACCTTC; j_gene: TRBJ1-2; abundance: few; v_gene: TRBV7-2; d_gene: TRBD1
CDR3aa: CASSLGFSGGRMNTEAFF; CDR3nt: TGTGCCAGCAGCTTAGGATTCTCAGGGGGAAGGATGAACACTGAAGCTTTCTTT; j_gene: TRBJ1-1; abundance: few; v_gene: TRBV7-2; d_gene: TRBD1
CDR3aa: CASSLGGAGRGDTQYF; CDR3nt: TGCGCCAGCAGCTTGGGAGGCGCAGGACGGGGGGATACGCAGTATTTT; j_gene: TRBJ2-3; abundance: few; v_gene: TRBV5-1; d_gene: .
CDR3aa: CASSRGGETGELFF; CDR3nt: TGTGCCAGTTCCCGGGGAGGGGAGACCGGGGAGCTGTTTTTT; j_gene: TRBJ2-2; abundance: .; v_gene: TRBV14; d_gene: TRBD2
CDR3aa: CASSRDRDAFF; CDR3nt: TGTGCCAGCTCACGGGACAGGGATGCTTTCTTT; j_gene: TRBJ1-1; abundance: few; v_gene: TRBV18; d_gene: TRBD1
CDR3aa: CASSLGENQPQHF; CDR3nt: TGCGCCAGCAGCTTGGGGGAGAATCAGCCCCAGCATTTT; j_gene: TRBJ1-5; abundance: many; v_gene: TRBV5-1; d_gene: .
CDR3aa: CASSLAQQGRSPLHF; CDR3nt: TGCGCCAGCAGCTTGGCCCAACAGGGTCGATCACCCCTCCACTTT; j_gene: TRBJ1-6; abundance: .; v_gene: TRBV5-1; d_gene: .
CDR3aa: CASSLKLAGGGQETQYF; CDR3nt: TGTGCCAGCAGTCTTAAATTAGCGGGAGGGGGCCAAGAGACCCAGTACTTC; j_gene: TRBJ2-5; abundance: .; v_gene: TRBV6-2/TRBV6-3; d_gene: TRBD2
CDR3aa: CASSGTANTDTQYF; CDR3nt: TGTGCCAGCAGCGGGACAGCTAACACAGATACGCAGTATTTT; j_gene: TRBJ2-3; abundance: .; v_gene: TRBV6-2/TRBV6-3; d_gene: TRBD1
CDR3aa: CAISESLRGGFYMNTEAFF; CDR3nt: TGTGCCATCAGTGAGTCACTAAGGGGAGGATTTTACATGAACACTGAAGCTTTCTTT; j_gene: TRBJ1-1; abundance: few; v_gene: TRBV10-3; d_gene: .
CDR3aa: CSGLSGDTQYF; CDR3nt: TGCAGCGGACTATCAGGAGATACGCAGTATTTT; j_gene: TRBJ2-3; abundance: .; v_gene: TRBV29-1; d_gene: .
CDR3aa: CASSPRTSGTGDTQYF; CDR3nt: TGTGCCAGCAGCCCCCGGACTAGCGGGACGGGGGATACGCAGTATTTT; j_gene: TRBJ2-3; abundance: .; v_gene: TRBV12-3/TRBV12-4; d_gene: TRBD2
CDR3aa: CASSLTTTNYGYTF; CDR3nt: TGTGCCAGCAGCCTAACGACCACTAACTATGGCTACACCTTC; j_gene: TRBJ1-2; abundance: few; v_gene: TRBV2; d_gene: .
CDR3aa: CAGNGATNSPLHF; CDR3nt: TGTGCCGGAAACGGGGCCACAAATTCACCCCTCCACTTT; j_gene: TRBJ1-6; abundance: few; v_gene: TRBV30; d_gene: .
CDR3aa: CASSHVIGGGKLFF; CDR3nt: TGTGCCAGCAGCCACGTGATTGGGGGCGGAAAACTGTTTTTT; j_gene: TRBJ1-4; abundance: .; v_gene: TRBV7-9; d_gene: .
CDR3aa: CASRTGGKDTQYF; CDR3nt: TGCGCCAGCAGGACAGGGGGTAAAGATACGCAGTATTTT; j_gene: TRBJ2-3; abundance: many; v_gene: TRBV5-1; d_gene: TRBD1